The source of this TCR beta chain is a study of blood T cell repertoires in COVID-19. At the level of the study: Researchers got acute and convalescent COVID-19 samples from the United States, Italy and Spain.

Trimming cost V 3 bases and J 2 bases, with 9 bases left between them. Germline V gene lookup returns CDR1 SGDLS and CDR2 YYNGEE. The length of the CDR3 is 14 residues. Assay: immunoSEQ multiplex PCR; the TCRdb copy retains only in-frame clones and omits some. The table shows some 320,000 clones, with roughly 90% occurring only once. The gene calls are TRBV9 and TRBJ1-5, with D perhaps matching TRBD1 (5 bases). This TCR came from a man aged 55 to 70 who had recovered from COVID-19. Material for sequencing was PBMCs or T cells enriched from blood (not recorded which). DNA for the CDR3: TGTGCCAGCAGCGGGGGCTGGGGCAATCAGCCCCAGCATTTT. Translation: CASSGGWGNQPQHF.